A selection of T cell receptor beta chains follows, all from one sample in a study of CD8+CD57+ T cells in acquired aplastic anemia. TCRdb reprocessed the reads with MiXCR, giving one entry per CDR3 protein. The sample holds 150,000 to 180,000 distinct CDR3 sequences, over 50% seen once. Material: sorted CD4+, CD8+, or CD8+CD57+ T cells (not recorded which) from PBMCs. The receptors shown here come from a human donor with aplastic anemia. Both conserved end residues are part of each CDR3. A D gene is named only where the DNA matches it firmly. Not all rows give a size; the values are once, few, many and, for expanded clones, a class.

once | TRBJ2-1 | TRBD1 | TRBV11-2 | TGTGCCAGCAGCACCCGGGACAGGGGGCTGTATGAGCAGTTCTTC | CASSTRDRGLYEQFF
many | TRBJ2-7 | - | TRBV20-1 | TGCAGTGCTAGAGGGACAGAGAGCTCCTACGAGCAGTACTTC | CSARGTESSYEQYF
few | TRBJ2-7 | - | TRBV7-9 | TGTGCCAGCAGCTTAGAGGCGAGCTCCTACGAGCAGTACTTC | CASSLEASSYEQYF
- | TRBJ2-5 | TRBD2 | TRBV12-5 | TGTGCTAGTGGTTTGTCTCGGACTAGCGGAGAGACCCAGTACTTC | CASGLSRTSGETQYF
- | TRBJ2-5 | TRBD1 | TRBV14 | TGTGCCAGCAGCCAACACACAGGGGGGAGTGAGACCCAGTACTTC | CASSQHTGGSETQYF
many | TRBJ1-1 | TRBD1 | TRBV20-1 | TGCAGTGCTAGTTCCCGGGACAGACATGAAGCTTTCTTT | CSASSRDRHEAFF
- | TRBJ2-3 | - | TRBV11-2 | TGTGCCAGCAGCCCGCGTGGGACGACGGGGGATACGCAGTATTTT | CASSPRGTTGDTQYF
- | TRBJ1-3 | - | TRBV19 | TGTGCCAGTAGTATCGCTTCAGGCCGGGTGAACACCATATATTTT | CASSIASGRVNTIYF
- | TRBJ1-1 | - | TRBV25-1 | TGTGCCAGCACCTGGACGAGGGTGGGGAACACTGAAGCTTTCTTT | CASTWTRVGNTEAFF
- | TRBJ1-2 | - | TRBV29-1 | TGCAGCCTCGGACGGAACTATGGCTACACCTTC | CSLGRNYGYTF
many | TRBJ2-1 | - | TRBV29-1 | TGCAGCGTTGTGCGGGGGCCATACAATGAGCAGTTCTTC | CSVVRGPYNEQFF
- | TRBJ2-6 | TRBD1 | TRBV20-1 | TGCAGTGCTTCCAGAGGGACAGCGGTATCCTCTGGGGCCAACGTCCTGACTTTC | CSASRGTAVSSGANVLTF
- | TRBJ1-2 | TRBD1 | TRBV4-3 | TGCGCCAGCAGCCTCAGGACAGGGGCCGGCTACACCTTC | CASSLRTGAGYTF
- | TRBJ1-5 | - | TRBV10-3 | TGTGCCATCGGATCCACAGTCTCCGAGCAGCCCCAGCATTTT | CAIGSTVSEQPQHF
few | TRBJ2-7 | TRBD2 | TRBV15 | TGTGCCACCAGCAGAGATCGGACTAGCCTGGGCTCCTACGAGCAGTACTTC | CATSRDRTSLGSYEQYF
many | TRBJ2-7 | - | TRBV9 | TGTGCCAGCAGCGCCTCACAGGGAGCCTACGAGCAGTACTTC | CASSASQGAYEQYF
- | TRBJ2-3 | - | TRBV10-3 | TGTGCCATCAGCTCGGGGGGGACAGGGAGTTCAGATACGCAGTATTTT | CAISSGGTGSSDTQYF
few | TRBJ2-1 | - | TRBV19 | TGTGCCAGTAGTATTGAGGGGAGCTCCTACAATGAGCAGTTCTTC | CASSIEGSSYNEQFF
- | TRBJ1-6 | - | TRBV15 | TGTGCCACCAGCAGGCGGGAGGATTCACCCCTCCACTTT | CATSRREDSPLHF
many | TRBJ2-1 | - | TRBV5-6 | TGTGCCAGCAGCTTAGTGGTCAGTGAGCAGTTCTTC | CASSLVVSEQFF
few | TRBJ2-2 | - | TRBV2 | TGTGCCAGCAGTGAAGAACACCATGGCACCGGGGAGCTGTTTTTT | CASSEEHHGTGELFF
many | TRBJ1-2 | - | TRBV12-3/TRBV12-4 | TGTGCCAGCAGTTTGGGGGTCACTAACTATGGCTACACCTTC | CASSLGVTNYGYTF
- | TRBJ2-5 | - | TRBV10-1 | TGCGCCAGCATTACCCAGGACAGTAACGAGACCCAGTACTTC | CASITQDSNETQYF
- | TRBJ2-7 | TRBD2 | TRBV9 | TGTGCCAGCAGCGCGAGCGGGGGAACGGGCTACGAGCAGTACTTC | CASSASGGTGYEQYF
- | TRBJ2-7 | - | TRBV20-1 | TGCAGTGCTAGTGGACAAGGGGCAGACTACGAGCAGTACTTC | CSASGQGADYEQYF
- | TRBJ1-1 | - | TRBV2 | TGTGCCAGCAGTGAGTCCAGGATGGGCACTGAAGCTTTCTTT | CASSESRMGTEAFF
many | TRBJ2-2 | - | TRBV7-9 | TGTGCCAGTTCTCGCACCGGGGAGCTGTTTTTT | CASSRTGELFF